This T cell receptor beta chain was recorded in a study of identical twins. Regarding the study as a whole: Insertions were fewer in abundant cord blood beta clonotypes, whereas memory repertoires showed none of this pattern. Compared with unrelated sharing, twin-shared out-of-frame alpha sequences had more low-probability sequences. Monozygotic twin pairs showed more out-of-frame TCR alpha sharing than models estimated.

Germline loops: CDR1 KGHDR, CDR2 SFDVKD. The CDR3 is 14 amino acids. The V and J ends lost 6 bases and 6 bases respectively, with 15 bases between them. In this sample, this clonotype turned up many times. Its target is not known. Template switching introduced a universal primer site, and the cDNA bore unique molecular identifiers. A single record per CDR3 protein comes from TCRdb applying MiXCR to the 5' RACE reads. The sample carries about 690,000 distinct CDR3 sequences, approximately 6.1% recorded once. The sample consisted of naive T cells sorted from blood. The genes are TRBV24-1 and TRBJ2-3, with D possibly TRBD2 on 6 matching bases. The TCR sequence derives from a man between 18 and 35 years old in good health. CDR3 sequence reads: CATSRRGEADTQYF. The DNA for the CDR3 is TGTGCCACCAGTCGTAGAGGGGAGGCGGATACGCAGTATTTT.